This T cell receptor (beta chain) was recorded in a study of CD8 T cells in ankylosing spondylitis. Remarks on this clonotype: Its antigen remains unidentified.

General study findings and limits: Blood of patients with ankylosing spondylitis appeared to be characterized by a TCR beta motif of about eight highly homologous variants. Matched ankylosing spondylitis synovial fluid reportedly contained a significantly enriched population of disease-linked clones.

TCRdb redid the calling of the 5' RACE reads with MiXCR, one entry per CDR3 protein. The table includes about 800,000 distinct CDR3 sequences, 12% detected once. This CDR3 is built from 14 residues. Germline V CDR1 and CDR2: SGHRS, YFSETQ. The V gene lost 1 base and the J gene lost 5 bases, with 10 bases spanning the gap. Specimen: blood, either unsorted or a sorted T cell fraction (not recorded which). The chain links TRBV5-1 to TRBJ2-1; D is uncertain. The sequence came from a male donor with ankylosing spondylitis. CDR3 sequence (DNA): TGCGCCAGCAGCTTGAGCCCGTCCGACAATGAGCAGTTCTTC. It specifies CASSLSPSDNEQFF.